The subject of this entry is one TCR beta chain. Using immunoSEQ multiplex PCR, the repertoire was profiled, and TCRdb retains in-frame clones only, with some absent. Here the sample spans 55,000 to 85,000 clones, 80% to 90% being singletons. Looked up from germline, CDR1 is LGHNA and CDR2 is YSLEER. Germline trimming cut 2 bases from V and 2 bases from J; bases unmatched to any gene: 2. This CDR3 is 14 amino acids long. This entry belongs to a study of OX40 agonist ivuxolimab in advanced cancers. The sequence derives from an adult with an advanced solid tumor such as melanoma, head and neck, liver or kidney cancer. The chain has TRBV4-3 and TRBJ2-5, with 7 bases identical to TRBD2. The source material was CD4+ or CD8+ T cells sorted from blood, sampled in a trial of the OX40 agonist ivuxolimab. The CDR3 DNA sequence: TGCGCCAGCAGCCAACAACTAGCGCAAGAGACCCAGTACTTC. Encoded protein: CASSQQLAQETQYF.